A selection of T cell receptor beta chains follows, all from one sample in a study of cytomegalovirus exposure and HLA in healthy donors. Profiling relied on immunoSEQ multiplex PCR, and the TCRdb table lists in-frame clones only, not all of them. The repertoire includes fewer than 200,000 clones, approximately 84% of them detected once, and around 2.6% sits in the top ten. The sequencing sample was made of PBMCs. These receptors originate from a female donor in good health and CMV-seronegative. Each CDR3 is given with its conserved first and last residue. Fields, in order: J gene, V gene, D gene, CDR3 length, clone size, CDR3 DNA, CDR3 protein. A D gene is named only where the DNA matches it firmly. Part of the rows lack a size; the others show once, few, many or a class for expanded clones.

j_gene: TRBJ2-3; v_gene: TRBV27; d_gene: TRBD1; len: 16; abundance: NA; CDR3nt: TGTGCCAGCAGTCCACAAGACAGGGGGCTCACAGATACGCAGTATTTT; CDR3aa: CASSPQDRGLTDTQYF
j_gene: TRBJ1-1; v_gene: TRBV6-5; d_gene: NA; len: 13; abundance: NA; CDR3nt: TGTGCCAGCAGTTACCAAGGAGGCACTGAAGCTTTCTTT; CDR3aa: CASSYQGGTEAFF
j_gene: TRBJ2-2; v_gene: TRBV7-9; d_gene: TRBD2; len: 16; abundance: NA; CDR3nt: TGTTCCAGCAGCTCCCCTGGGCGGGAGTACACCGGGGAGCTGTTTTTT; CDR3aa: CSSSSPGREYTGELFF
j_gene: TRBJ2-7; v_gene: TRBV28; d_gene: TRBD2; len: 14; abundance: NA; CDR3nt: TGTGCCAGCACCTTACTAGCGGGGTCCTACGAGCAGTACTTC; CDR3aa: CASTLLAGSYEQYF
j_gene: TRBJ1-4; v_gene: TRBV27; d_gene: TRBD1; len: 15; abundance: NA; CDR3nt: TGTGCCAGCAGTTCCCGGACAGGAGTTGATGAAAAACTGTTTTTT; CDR3aa: CASSSRTGVDEKLFF
j_gene: TRBJ1-2; v_gene: TRBV6-5; d_gene: TRBD1; len: 13; abundance: NA; CDR3nt: TGTGCCAGCAGTCACGGACAGGAAAATGGCTACACCTTC; CDR3aa: CASSHGQENGYTF
j_gene: TRBJ2-3; v_gene: TRBV7-8; d_gene: TRBD2; len: 16; abundance: NA; CDR3nt: TGTGCCAGCAGCTTCGGACTAGCCTGGGGGGAAGATACGCAGTATTTT; CDR3aa: CASSFGLAWGEDTQYF
j_gene: TRBJ1-5; v_gene: TRBV6-5; d_gene: NA; len: 14; abundance: NA; CDR3nt: TGTGCCAGCAGTTACGCGACAGCCGATCAGCCCCAGCATTTT; CDR3aa: CASSYATADQPQHF
j_gene: TRBJ1-1; v_gene: TRBV15; d_gene: NA; len: 15; abundance: NA; CDR3nt: TGTGCCACCAGCCCTAAACTTGCGGTGAACACTGAAGCTTTCTTT; CDR3aa: CATSPKLAVNTEAFF
j_gene: TRBJ1-2; v_gene: TRBV5-1; d_gene: NA; len: 15; abundance: NA; CDR3nt: TGCGCCAGCAGCTTGGTGGGCTCGTTAGACTATGGCTACACCTTC; CDR3aa: CASSLVGSLDYGYTF
j_gene: TRBJ2-7; v_gene: TRBV18; d_gene: NA; len: 14; abundance: once; CDR3nt: TGTGCCAGCTCACCGAAAGGGGGTCTCTACGAGCAGTACTTC; CDR3aa: CASSPKGGLYEQYF
j_gene: TRBJ2-5; v_gene: TRBV29-1; d_gene: TRBD1; len: 16; abundance: few; CDR3nt: TGCAGCGTTGCAAGACCCGGACAGGCCGTTCAAGAGACCCAGTACTTC; CDR3aa: CSVARPGQAVQETQYF
j_gene: TRBJ1-2; v_gene: TRBV28; d_gene: NA; len: 15; abundance: NA; CDR3nt: TGTGCCAGCAGGGGGCCGGGTCGGACTAACTATGGCCACACCTTC; CDR3aa: CASRGPGRTNYGHTF
j_gene: TRBJ1-2; v_gene: TRBV7-8; d_gene: TRBD1; len: 15; abundance: NA; CDR3nt: TGTGCCAGCAGCTTAGAGGGGACAGCTAACTATGGCTACACCTTC; CDR3aa: CASSLEGTANYGYTF
j_gene: TRBJ2-3; v_gene: TRBV18; d_gene: TRBD2; len: 20; abundance: once; CDR3nt: TGTGCCAGCTCACCTCAGCCCTTGGCGGGGGGCTTACGGGGCACAGATACGCAGTATTTT; CDR3aa: CASSPQPLAGGLRGTDTQYF
j_gene: TRBJ2-3; v_gene: TRBV7-2; d_gene: TRBD1; len: 15; abundance: NA; CDR3nt: TGTGCCAGCAGGGAGCAGGACAGGGGGATAGATACGCAGTATTTT; CDR3aa: CASREQDRGIDTQYF
j_gene: TRBJ1-2; v_gene: TRBV7-2; d_gene: NA; len: 14; abundance: NA; CDR3nt: TGTGCCAGCAGCTTAGCGGGGGCACAGGGAGGCTACACCTTC; CDR3aa: CASSLAGAQGGYTF
j_gene: TRBJ1-5; v_gene: TRBV4-1; d_gene: TRBD1; len: 15; abundance: NA; CDR3nt: TGCGCCAGCAGCCCGGAGGGGACAGGCAATCAGCCCCAGCATTTT; CDR3aa: CASSPEGTGNQPQHF
j_gene: TRBJ2-3; v_gene: TRBV5-1; d_gene: TRBD1; len: 14; abundance: NA; CDR3nt: TGCGCCAGCAGCTTGGGACAGGGGGCAGATACGCAGTATTTT; CDR3aa: CASSLGQGADTQYF
j_gene: TRBJ2-7; v_gene: TRBV7-2; d_gene: TRBD1; len: 15; abundance: NA; CDR3nt: TGTGCCAGCACCTCGACCGGACAGGGAAACTACGAGCAGTACTTC; CDR3aa: CASTSTGQGNYEQYF
j_gene: TRBJ2-7; v_gene: TRBV19; d_gene: NA; len: 14; abundance: NA; CDR3nt: TGTGCCAGTATGTCTGAGCAATCGAGCTACGAGCAGTACTTC; CDR3aa: CASMSEQSSYEQYF
j_gene: TRBJ1-2; v_gene: TRBV9; d_gene: NA; len: 14; abundance: NA; CDR3nt: TGTGCCAGCAGCGGGGGGCCTGTTATGGGGGGCTACACCTTC; CDR3aa: CASSGGPVMGGYTF
j_gene: TRBJ2-7; v_gene: TRBV10-3; d_gene: NA; len: 14; abundance: NA; CDR3nt: TGTGCCATCAGTGAGTACGGGGGGCCGCAGGAGCAGTACTTC; CDR3aa: CAISEYGGPQEQYF
j_gene: TRBJ2-3; v_gene: TRBV19; d_gene: TRBD2; len: 14; abundance: NA; CDR3nt: TGTGCCAGTAGAGGCGGCGGGGGTGCAGATACGCAGTATTTT; CDR3aa: CASRGGGGADTQYF
j_gene: TRBJ2-5; v_gene: TRBV19; d_gene: NA; len: 14; abundance: NA; CDR3nt: TGTGCCAGTAGTATAGTGGGGCCCCAAGAGACCCAGTACTTC; CDR3aa: CASSIVGPQETQYF
j_gene: TRBJ1-1; v_gene: TRBV14; d_gene: NA; len: 15; abundance: NA; CDR3nt: TGTGCCAGCAGCCAGAGGGGACTACTGAACACTGAAGCTTTCTTT; CDR3aa: CASSQRGLLNTEAFF
j_gene: TRBJ1-1; v_gene: TRBV6-5; d_gene: NA; len: 13; abundance: NA; CDR3nt: TGTGCCAGCGGAGAGTCGGGGGACACTGAAGCTTTCTTT; CDR3aa: CASGESGDTEAFF
j_gene: TRBJ2-2; v_gene: TRBV30; d_gene: NA; len: 14; abundance: NA; CDR3nt: TGTGCCTGGAGGCACGGGGTGAACACCGGGGAGCTGTTTTTT; CDR3aa: CAWRHGVNTGELFF
j_gene: TRBJ2-7; v_gene: TRBV27; d_gene: TRBD1; len: 15; abundance: NA; CDR3nt: TGTGCCAGCAGTTTAGTAGGGACAGCCCTCTACGAGCAGTACTTC; CDR3aa: CASSLVGTALYEQYF